What follows are 23 T cell receptor beta chains derived from one specimen sequenced in a study of identifying expanded T cells in peripheral blood (dated by TCRdb to about 2019). The library was made by the immunoSEQ multiplex PCR assay. The immuneACCESS repertoire file appears here via TCRdb, limited to in-frame rearrangements. These files lack a portion of the clones; in checked studies, under half of the deficit traces to unresolved V genes, and the cause of the others is not known. The sample includes around 100,000 clones, with around 89% observed a single time. The top ten constitute about a sixth of the sample. Sequenced material: blood. These TCRs come from a person between 18 and 75 years old in good health.

J is TRBJ1-4 and V is TRBV27, with D hard to call. The CDR3 spans 14 residues. The germline V gene has CDR1 MNHEY and CDR2 SMNVEV (reference sequence). V was trimmed by 8 bases and J by 1 base, leaving 11 bases between them. CDR3 coding DNA: TGTGCCAGCTCCGGAGGTCTAACTAATGAAAAACTGTTTTTT. It translates to CASSGGLTNEKLFF.

CDR3 amino acids: CASSGRTGTDTQYF. For the CDR3, the DNA is TGTGCCAGCAGCGGCCGGACAGGCACAGATACGCAGTATTTT. J is TRBJ2-3 and V is TRBV7-9; maybe TRBD1 (6 bases). This CDR3 comprises 14 residues. Per germline, CDR1 SEHNR and CDR2 FQNEAQ (reference sequence). V shed 5 bases and J shed 1 base, with 10 bases lying between them.

This clone was picked up a small number of times. The gene calls are TRBV6-6 and TRBJ2-3; TRBD2 agrees at 7 bases. Germline trimming cut 5 bases from V and 8 bases from J; bases unmatched to any gene: 4. The CDR3 sequence is 12 residues long. CDR1 is MNHNY and CDR2 is SVGAGI in the germline V gene (reference sequence). CDR3 in DNA: TGTGCCAGCAGTCCCGGGAGGCTTACGCAGTATTTT. Translation: CASSPGRLTQYF.

The V gene is TRBV5-8, the J gene TRBJ2-5; 7 nucleotides match TRBD2. Trimming took 4 bases from V and 0 from J; bases not matched to a gene: 6. Germline-derived CDR1 and CDR2 are SGHTS and YDEGEE. CDR3 length: 15 amino acids. Written as DNA, the CDR3 is TGTGCCAGCAGCCCAGGGAGGGATAACCAAGAGACCCAGTACTTC. Translating it yields CASSPGRDNQETQYF.

This clone was counted a single time. The J gene is TRBJ1-1, the V gene TRBV14; D is perhaps TRBD1 (6 bases). Trimming shortened V by 4 bases and J by 11 bases, and 20 bases separated the two germline ends. CDR1 SGHDN and CDR2 FVKESK come from the germline V gene. This CDR3 spans 14 amino acids. The CDR3 is CASSPHIGGQAAFF. The CDR3 DNA sequence: TGTGCCAGCAGCCCCCACATCGGGGGGCAGGCGGCTTTCTTT. The whole variable domain, remainder taken from reference TRBV14 and TRBJ1-1, is EAGVTQFPSHSVIEKGQTVTLRCDPISGHDNLYWYRRVMGKEIKFLLHFVKESKQDESGMPNNRFLAERTGGTYSTLKVQPAELEDSGVYFCASSPHIGGQAAFFGQGTRLTVV.

This chain connects TRBV11-2 to TRBJ1-2; 7 bases fit TRBD1. The CDR3 loop spans 16 amino acids. Looked up from germline, CDR1 is SGHAT and CDR2 is FQNNGV. J was trimmed by 8 bases and V by 4 bases; bases with no gene match: 16. CDR3 DNA sequence: TGTGCCAGCAGCTCGCGGTTTTCCGAGACAGGGAACGGCTACACCTTC. It encodes CASSSRFSETGNGYTF.

This chain uses TRBV4-2 with TRBJ1-5; D is possibly TRBD1 (6 bases). Germline V gene sequence: CDR1 LGHNA, CDR2 YNFKEQ. The CDR3 is 16 amino acids. With 1 base removed from V and 4 bases from J, the gap between germline ends came to 14 bases. The CDR3 region is CASSQGIQTGNQPQHF. CDR3 DNA sequence: TGTGCCAGCAGCCAAGGTATCCAAACAGGGAATCAGCCCCAGCATTTT.

The chain has TRBV6-5 and TRBJ1-6, with D possibly matching TRBD1 (5 bases). The CDR3 has 14 residues. V was pared by 0 bases and J by 7 bases, with 7 bases between. The V gene's germline CDR1 is MNHEY and CDR2 SVGAGI. The CDR3 loop reads CASSYSGANSPLHF. As DNA, the CDR3 is TGTGCCAGCAGTTACTCTGGGGCAAATTCACCCCTCCACTTT.

The V call is TRBV5-6, the J call TRBJ1-1, with D unclear. Germline V CDR1 and CDR2: SGHDT, YYEEEE. The CDR3 is 12 amino acids. With 9 bases removed from V and 4 bases from J, the gap between germline ends came to 13 bases. In DNA, the CDR3 is TGTGCCACCTTTGCTGAGATCACTGAAGCTTTCTTT. Protein product: CATFAEITEAFF.

The chain recombines TRBV4-3 with TRBJ2-5; unclear D gene. Germline lookup yields CDR1 LGHNA and CDR2 YSLEER. V gave up 1 base and J gave up 7 bases, with 4 bases separating them. The CDR3 length is 11 residues. CDR3 loop: CASSQGGTQYF. The DNA for the CDR3 is TGCGCCAGCAGCCAAGGTGGGACCCAGTACTTC.

This clone occurred a few times. CDR3 residues: CASSLEVTNSPLHF. The CDR3 bases are TGTGCCAGCAGCTTAGAGGTGACGAATTCACCCCTCCACTTT. The chain employs TRBV7-2 and TRBJ1-6; D unresolved. The CDR3 runs to 14 residues. The ends were cut back, 1 base at V and 7 bases at J, with 8 bases in the middle. The germline V gene has CDR1 SGHTA and CDR2 FQGNSA.

The rearrangement links TRBV30 to TRBJ2-1; maybe TRBD2 (7 bases). V lost 0 bases to trimming and J lost 0 bases, with 12 bases between them. Looked up from germline, CDR1 is GTSNPN and CDR2 is SVGIG (reference sequence). CDR3 length: 16 amino acids. This chain's CDR3 is CAWSVGGGVSYNEQFF. The CDR3, as DNA: TGTGCCTGGAGTGTAGGGGGGGGAGTCTCCTACAATGAGCAGTTCTTC.

The chain carries TRBV28 and TRBJ2-7, with 7 nucleotides matching TRBD2. Germline V gene lookup returns CDR1 MDHEN and CDR2 SYDVKM. The CDR3 extends over 17 amino acids. The junction had 13 bases not matched to a gene; V was cut back by 4 bases and J by 1 base. The CDR3 region has the DNA TGTGCCAGCAGTTCACTAGGGAGCGGGGAGGTATCCTACGAGCAGTACTTC. Residues: CASSSLGSGEVSYEQYF.

Written as DNA, the CDR3 is TGTGCCAGCAGCCTAAACCAGGGAGGAGAGACCCAGTACTTC. Its protein is CASSLNQGGETQYF. The rearrangement links TRBV7-9 to TRBJ2-5, with D possibly matching TRBD2 (6 bases). The CDR3 totals 14 residues. Germline V CDR1 and CDR2: SEHNR, FQNEAQ (reference sequence). V lost 5 bases, J lost 4 bases, and 14 bases lay in between.

This sequence joins TRBV28 and TRBJ1-4, with TRBD1 identical over 7 bases. CDR3 size: 14 residues. Germline V gene data show CDR1 as MDHEN and CDR2 as SYDVKM. Trimming took 5 bases from V and 7 from J; bases not matched to a gene: 7. In nucleotides, the CDR3 is TGTGCCAGCAGTAAACAGGGGTCAGGTGAAAAACTGTTTTTT. It is translated as CASSKQGSGEKLFF.

The genes are TRBV5-1 and TRBJ1-5; D is perhaps TRBD1 (5 bases). The length of the CDR3 is 14 residues. Germline values: CDR1 SGHRS, CDR2 YFSETQ. Trimming removed 4 bases at V and 0 bases at J, with 8 bases between. As DNA, the CDR3 is TGCGCCAGCAGCGAGGGGCCTAGCAATCAGCCCCAGCATTTT. Protein product: CASSEGPSNQPQHF. The entire variable domain, with the rest obtained from reference TRBV5-1 and TRBJ1-5, is as follows: KAGVTQTPRYLIKTRGQQVTLSCSPISGHRSVSWYQQTPGQGLQFLFEYFSETQRNKGNFPGRFSGRQFSNSRSEMNVSTLELGDSALYLCASSEGPSNQPQHFGDGTRLSIL.

The V call is TRBV6-6, the J call TRBJ1-6; possible D gene TRBD1, 5 bases. Germline CDR1 and CDR2: MNHNY and SVGAGI (reference sequence). The V and J ends lost 4 bases and 6 bases respectively, with 16 bases between them. The CDR3 sequence is 16 residues long. The CDR3 is CASSFPGRMANSPLHF. In DNA, the CDR3 is TGTGCCAGCAGTTTCCCAGGGAGGATGGCTAATTCACCCCTCCACTTT.

The V and J genes are TRBV4-2 and TRBJ2-1; D might be TRBD1 (6 bases). V gave up 6 bases and J gave up 1 base, with 13 bases separating them. There are 15 residues in the CDR3. Germline values: CDR1 LGHNA, CDR2 YNFKEQ. The CDR3 protein is CASSSDRRSYNEQFF. The CDR3 DNA is TGTGCCAGCAGTTCCGACAGGCGATCCTACAATGAGCAGTTCTTC.

This clone appeared once. This CDR3 is CASSQARTGVTEAFF. DNA for the CDR3: TGCGCCAGCAGCCAAGCCCGGACAGGGGTGACTGAAGCTTTCTTT. The V and J genes are TRBV4-3 and TRBJ1-1, with 9 bases identical to TRBD1. The CDR3 contains 15 residues. V gave up 1 base and J gave up 5 bases; unmatched junction bases: 5. Per germline, CDR1 LGHNA and CDR2 YSLEER.

CDR3 bases: TGTGCCAGCACCTTATCCGGGGGGGCGGGCGAAAAACTGTTTTTT. Translating it yields CASTLSGGAGEKLFF. The chain recombines TRBV6-5 with TRBJ1-4, with D possibly TRBD1 on 6 matching bases. Trimming shortened V by 7 bases and J by 8 bases, and 20 bases separated the two germline ends. The germline V gene has CDR1 MNHEY and CDR2 SVGAGI. The CDR3 has 15 residues.

The chain recombines TRBV11-2 with TRBJ2-7; D gene uncertain. The CDR3 is made up of 15 amino acids. Trimming took 1 base from V and 7 from J, leaving 17 bases between them. Per germline, CDR1 SGHAT and CDR2 FQNNGV. This CDR3 reads CASSLGFDPSLEQYF. The CDR3 region has the DNA TGTGCCAGCAGCTTAGGTTTTGACCCCTCCTTGGAGCAGTACTTC.

This sequence joins TRBV5-4 and TRBJ1-1, with D uncertain. The length of the CDR3 is 13 residues. V shed 5 bases and J shed 1 base, with 9 bases lying between them. CDR1 and CDR2 from the germline V gene are SGHNT and YYREEE (reference sequence). The CDR3 DNA reads TGTGCCAGCAGTTCTCCTACGAACACTGAAGCTTTCTTT. Amino acids: CASSSPTNTEAFF.

The V call is TRBV2, the J call TRBJ1-2, with a possible D match to TRBD1 (5 bases). Germline loops: CDR1 SNHLY, CDR2 FYNNEI. V shed 10 bases and J shed 6 bases, with 21 bases lying between them. The CDR3 length is 14 residues. CDR3 nucleotide sequence: TGTGCCACTAAGGCGTGGCAGGGTGGGGATGGCTACACCTTC. It encodes CATKAWQGGDGYTF.